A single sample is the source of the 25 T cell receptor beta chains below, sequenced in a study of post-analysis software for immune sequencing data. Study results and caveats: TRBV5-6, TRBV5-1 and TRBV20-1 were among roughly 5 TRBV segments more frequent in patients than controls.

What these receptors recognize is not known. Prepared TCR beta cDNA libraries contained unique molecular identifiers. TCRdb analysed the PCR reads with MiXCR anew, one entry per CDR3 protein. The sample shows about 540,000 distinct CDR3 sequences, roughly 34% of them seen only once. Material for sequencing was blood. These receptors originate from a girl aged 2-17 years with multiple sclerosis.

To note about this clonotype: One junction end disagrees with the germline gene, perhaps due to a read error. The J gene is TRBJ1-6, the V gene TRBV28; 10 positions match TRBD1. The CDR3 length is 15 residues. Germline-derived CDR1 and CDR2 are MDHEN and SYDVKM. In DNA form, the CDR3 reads TGTACCAGCAGCCTCTTAGGACAGGGGGATTCACCCCTCCACTTT. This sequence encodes CTSSLLGQGDSPLHF.

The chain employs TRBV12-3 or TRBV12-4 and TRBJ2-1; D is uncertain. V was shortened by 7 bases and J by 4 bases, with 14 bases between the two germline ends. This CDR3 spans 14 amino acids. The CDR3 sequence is CASTSTLRYNEQFF. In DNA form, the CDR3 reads TGTGCCAGCACCTCGACGCTGAGGTACAATGAGCAGTTCTTC.

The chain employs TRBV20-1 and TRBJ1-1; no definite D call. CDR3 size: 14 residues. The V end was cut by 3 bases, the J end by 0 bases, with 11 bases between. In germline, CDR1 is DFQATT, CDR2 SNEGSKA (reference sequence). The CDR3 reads CSASLDGMNTEAFF. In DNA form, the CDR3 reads TGCAGTGCTAGCCTGGACGGAATGAACACTGAAGCTTTCTTT.

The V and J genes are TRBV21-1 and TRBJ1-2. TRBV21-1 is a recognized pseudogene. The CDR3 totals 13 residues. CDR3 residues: CASSNKRSDGYTF. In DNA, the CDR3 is TGTGCCAGCAGCAATAAGAGATCGGATGGCTACACCTTC.

The chain's CDR3 is CATSGAGGPLDTDTQYF. Here the CDR3 DNA reads TGTGCCACCAGTGGTGCAGGGGGACCACTAGACACAGATACGCAGTATTTT. The rearrangement uses TRBV24-1 and TRBJ2-3, with TRBD1 matching over 7 bases. CDR3 length: 17 residues. Germline V gene lookup returns CDR1 KGHDR and CDR2 SFDVKD. The V and J ends lost 5 bases and 2 bases, in that order; junction bases with no gene match: 12.

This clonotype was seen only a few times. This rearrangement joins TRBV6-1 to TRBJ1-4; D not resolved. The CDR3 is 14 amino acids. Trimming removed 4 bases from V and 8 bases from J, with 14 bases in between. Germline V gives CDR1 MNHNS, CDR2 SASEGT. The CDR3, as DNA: TGTGCCAGCAGTGTTTACGAAGGAGGGGAAAAACTGTTTTTT. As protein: CASSVYEGGEKLFF.

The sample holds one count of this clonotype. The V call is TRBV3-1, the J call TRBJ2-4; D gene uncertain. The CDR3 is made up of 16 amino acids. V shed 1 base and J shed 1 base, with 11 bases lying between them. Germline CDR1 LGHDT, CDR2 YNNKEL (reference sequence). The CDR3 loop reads CASSQGGTFAKNIQYF. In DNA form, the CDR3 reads TGTGCCAGCAGCCAAGGGGGTACTTTTGCCAAAAACATTCAGTACTTC.

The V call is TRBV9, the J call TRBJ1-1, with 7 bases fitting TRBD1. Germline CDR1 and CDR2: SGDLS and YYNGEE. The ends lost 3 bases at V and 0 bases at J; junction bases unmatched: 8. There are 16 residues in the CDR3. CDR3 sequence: CASSEGGQTLNTEAFF. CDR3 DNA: TGTGCCAGCAGCGAGGGGGGACAGACCTTGAACACTGAAGCTTTCTTT.

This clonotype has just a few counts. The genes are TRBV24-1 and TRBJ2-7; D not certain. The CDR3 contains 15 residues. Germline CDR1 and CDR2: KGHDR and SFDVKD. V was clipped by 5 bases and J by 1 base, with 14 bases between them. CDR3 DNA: TGTGCCACCAGTGGCGGTAGGGATGGGTCCTACGAGCAGTACTTC. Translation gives CATSGGRDGSYEQYF.

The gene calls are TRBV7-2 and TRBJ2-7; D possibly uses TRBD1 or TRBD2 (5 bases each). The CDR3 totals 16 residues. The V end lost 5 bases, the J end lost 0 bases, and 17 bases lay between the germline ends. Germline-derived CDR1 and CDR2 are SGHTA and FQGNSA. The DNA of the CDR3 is TGTGCCAGCAGCCTAGTTGGGACGGCAAGCTCCTACGAGCAGTACTTC. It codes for CASSLVGTASSYEQYF.

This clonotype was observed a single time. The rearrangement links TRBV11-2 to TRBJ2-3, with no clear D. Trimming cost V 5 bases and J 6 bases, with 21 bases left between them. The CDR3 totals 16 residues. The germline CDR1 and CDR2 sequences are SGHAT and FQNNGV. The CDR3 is CASSPSGAPSEDTQYF. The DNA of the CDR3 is TGTGCCAGCAGCCCCAGTGGAGCGCCCTCTGAGGATACGCAGTATTTT.

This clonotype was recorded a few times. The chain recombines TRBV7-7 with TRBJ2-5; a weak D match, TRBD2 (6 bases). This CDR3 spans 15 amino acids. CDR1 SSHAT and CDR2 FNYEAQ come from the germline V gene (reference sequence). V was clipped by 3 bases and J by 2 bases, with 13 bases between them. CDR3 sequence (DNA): TGTGCCAGCAGCTTGCTAGCGAACCTGCAAGAGACCCAGTACTTC. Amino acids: CASSLLANLQETQYF.

CDR3: CASSLAPSGGSSTDTQYF. The CDR3 nucleotides are TGTGCCAGCAGCTTAGCTCCTAGCGGGGGGTCTAGCACAGATACGCAGTATTTT. V usage is TRBV11-2 and J usage is TRBJ2-3; 11 positions agree with TRBD2. The CDR3 is 18 residues long. After removal of 1 base from V and 0 bases from J, the junction contained 6 bases not matched to a gene. Germline CDR1 and CDR2: SGHAT and FQNNGV. The full variable domain, its missing parts supplied by reference TRBV11-2 and TRBJ2-3, is EAGVAQSPRYKIIEKRQSVAFWCNPISGHATLYWYQQILGQGPKLLIQFQNNGVVDDSQLPKDRFSAERLKGVDSTLKIQPAKLEDSAVYLCASSLAPSGGSSTDTQYFGPGTRLTVL.

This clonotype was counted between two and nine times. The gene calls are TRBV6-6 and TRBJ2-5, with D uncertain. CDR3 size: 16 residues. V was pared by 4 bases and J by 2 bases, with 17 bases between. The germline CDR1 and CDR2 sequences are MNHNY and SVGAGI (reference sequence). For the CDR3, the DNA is TGTGCCAGCAGTTTCGGTATCGCCCTGACGCAAGAGACCCAGTACTTC. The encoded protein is CASSFGIALTQETQYF.

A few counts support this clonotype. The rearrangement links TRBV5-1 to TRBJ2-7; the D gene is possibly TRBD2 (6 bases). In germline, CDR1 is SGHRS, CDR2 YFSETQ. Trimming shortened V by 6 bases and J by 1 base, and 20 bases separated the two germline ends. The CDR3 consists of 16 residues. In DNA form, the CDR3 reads TGCGCCAGCAACTCCCTGGAGGGTGAAGATTCCTACGAGCAGTACTTC. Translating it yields CASNSLEGEDSYEQYF.

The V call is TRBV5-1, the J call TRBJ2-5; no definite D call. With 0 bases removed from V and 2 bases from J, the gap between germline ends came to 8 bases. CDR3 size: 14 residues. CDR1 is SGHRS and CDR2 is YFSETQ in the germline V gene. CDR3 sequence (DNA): TGCGCCAGCAGCTTGGAGCACCCTCAAGAGACCCAGTACTTC. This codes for CASSLEHPQETQYF.

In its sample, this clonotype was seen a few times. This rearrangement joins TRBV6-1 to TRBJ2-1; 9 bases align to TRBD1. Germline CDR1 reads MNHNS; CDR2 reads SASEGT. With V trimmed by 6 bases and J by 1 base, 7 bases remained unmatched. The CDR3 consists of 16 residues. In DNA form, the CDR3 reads TGTGCCAGCAGCGATTTCGGGACAGGGTCCTACAATGAGCAGTTCTTC. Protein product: CASSDFGTGSYNEQFF.

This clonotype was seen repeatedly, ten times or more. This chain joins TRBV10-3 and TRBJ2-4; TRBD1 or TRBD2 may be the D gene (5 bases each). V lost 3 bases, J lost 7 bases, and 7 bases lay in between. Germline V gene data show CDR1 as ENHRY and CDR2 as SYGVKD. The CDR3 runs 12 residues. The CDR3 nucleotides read TGTGCCATCAGTGAAGAGGGGAACATTCAGTACTTC. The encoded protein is CAISEEGNIQYF.

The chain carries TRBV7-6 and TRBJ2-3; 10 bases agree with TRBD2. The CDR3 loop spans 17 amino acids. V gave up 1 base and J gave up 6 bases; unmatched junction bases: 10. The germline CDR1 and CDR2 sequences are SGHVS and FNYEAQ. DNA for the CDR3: TGTGCCAGCAGCTTAGATAGCGGGGGGCCAATCGCGGATACGCAGTATTTT. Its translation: CASSLDSGGPIADTQYF.

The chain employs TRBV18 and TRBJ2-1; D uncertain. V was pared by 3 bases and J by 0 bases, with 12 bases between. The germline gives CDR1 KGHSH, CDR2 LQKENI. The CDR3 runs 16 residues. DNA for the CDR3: TGTGCCAGCTCACCGGATCCCACCAGCTCCTACAATGAGCAGTTCTTC. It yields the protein CASSPDPTSSYNEQFF.

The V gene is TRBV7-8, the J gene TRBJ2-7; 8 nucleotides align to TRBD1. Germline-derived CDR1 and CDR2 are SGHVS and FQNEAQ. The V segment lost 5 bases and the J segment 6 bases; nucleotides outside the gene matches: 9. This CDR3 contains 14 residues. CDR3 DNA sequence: TGTGCCAGCAGCCAGGGACAGGTCAGGAGCGAGCAGTACTTC. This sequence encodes CASSQGQVRSEQYF.

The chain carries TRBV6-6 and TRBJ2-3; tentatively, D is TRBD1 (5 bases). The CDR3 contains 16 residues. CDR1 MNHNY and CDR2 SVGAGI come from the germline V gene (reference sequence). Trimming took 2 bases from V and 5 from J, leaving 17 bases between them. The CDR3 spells CASSYPIGADQDTQYF. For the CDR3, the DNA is TGTGCCAGCAGTTACCCGATAGGGGCCGACCAAGATACGCAGTATTTT.

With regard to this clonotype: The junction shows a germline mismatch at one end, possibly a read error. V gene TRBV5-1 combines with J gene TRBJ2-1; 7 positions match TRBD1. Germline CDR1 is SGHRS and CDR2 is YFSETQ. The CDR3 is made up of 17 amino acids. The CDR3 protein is CASSLRTGASSYNEQFF. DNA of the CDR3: TGTGCCAGCAGCTTGAGAACAGGGGCGAGCTCCTACAATGAGCAGTTCTTC.

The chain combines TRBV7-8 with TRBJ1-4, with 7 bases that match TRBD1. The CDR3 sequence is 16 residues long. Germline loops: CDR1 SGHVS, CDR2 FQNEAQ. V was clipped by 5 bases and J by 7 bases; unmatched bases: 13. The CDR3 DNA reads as TGTGCCAGCAGCCCGACACGCCTCACAGGGGTTGAAAAACTGTTTTTT. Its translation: CASSPTRLTGVEKLFF.

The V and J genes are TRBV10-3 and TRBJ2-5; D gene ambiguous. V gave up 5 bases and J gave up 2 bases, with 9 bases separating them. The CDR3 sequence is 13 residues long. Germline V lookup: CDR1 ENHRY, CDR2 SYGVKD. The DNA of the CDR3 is TGTGCCATCAGTAACGGCAGACAAGAGACCCAGTACTTC. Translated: CAISNGRQETQYF.